A selection of T cell receptor beta chains follows, all from one sample in a study of shared clonotypes between healthy human individuals. The assay was immunoSEQ multiplex PCR, and TCRdb's table has in-frame clones only and misses some. Among roughly 650,000 clones listed, around 97% were seen once. Sequenced material: naive CD4+ T cells sorted from blood. The receptor set was obtained from a woman aged 25 to 39 in good health. CDR3s include the opening cysteine and the closing phenylalanine or tryptophan. A D gene is named only where the DNA matches it firmly. A clone size is listed for some rows: how often the clone was seen (once, few, many), or a class if it is expanded.

V gene	D gene	clone size	J gene	CDR3 DNA	CDR3 protein
TRBV30	-	-	TRBJ2-2	TGTGCCTGGAGTTCCCGGGTTAGGGCAAACACCGGGGAGCTGTTTTTT	CAWSSRVRANTGELFF
TRBV28	TRBD1	-	TRBJ2-7	TGTGCCAGCAGTAGTTCGTGGACAGGAACCTCCTACGAGCAGTACTTC	CASSSSWTGTSYEQYF
TRBV7-2	TRBD2	-	TRBJ2-7	TGTGCCAGCAGCCGTTCGGGGGGACCCTCCTACGAGCAGTACTTC	CASSRSGGPSYEQYF
TRBV5-1	TRBD1	-	TRBJ1-1	TGCGCCAGCAGCTTGGAAGGGACAGGGCGAAACACTGAAGCTTTCTTT	CASSLEGTGRNTEAFF
TRBV9	-	once	TRBJ2-2	TGTGCCAGCAGCGGTAGGGAGCTGTTTTTT	CASSGRELFF
TRBV7-4	TRBD2	-	TRBJ2-7	TGTGCCAGCACTAGCGGGAGATGGGCCTACGAGCAGTACTTC	CASTSGRWAYEQYF
TRBV4-1	-	-	TRBJ1-2	TGCGCCAGCAGCACGATTGCAATCAAGGCCGGGACTAACTATGGCTACACCTTC	CASSTIAIKAGTNYGYTF
TRBV11-3	-	-	TRBJ2-5	TGTGCCAGCAGCTTAGGACGGGACACAGAGACCCAGTACTTC	CASSLGRDTETQYF
TRBV7-8	-	-	TRBJ1-1	TGTGCCAGCAGCTTAGGGCGGGGGAAGAACACTGAAGCTTTCTTT	CASSLGRGKNTEAFF
TRBV7-2	TRBD2	-	TRBJ2-7	TGTGCCAGCAGCTCACTAGCGGAGCAGTACTTC	CASSSLAEQYF
TRBV5-1	-	-	TRBJ2-7	TGCGCCAGCAGCTACCAACAGGAGAGCACGAGATACGAGCAGTACTTC	CASSYQQESTRYEQYF
TRBV10-1	TRBD2	-	TRBJ2-1	TGCGCCAGCAGTGCGGGACTAGCGGGAGTAGGCGATAGTGGAGATGAGCAGTTCTTC	CASSAGLAGVGDSGDEQFF
TRBV30	-	-	TRBJ1-2	TGTGCCTGGGAATTTCGGCGCTATGGCTACACCTTC	CAWEFRRYGYTF
TRBV2	-	-	TRBJ2-5	TGTGCCAGCAGTGAGGCGCAGGAAGAGACCCAGTACTTC	CASSEAQEETQYF
TRBV5-1	-	-	TRBJ2-7	TGCGCCAGCAGCGAACCCGGGACAACGACCTACGAGCAGTACTTC	CASSEPGTTTYEQYF
TRBV4-1	-	-	TRBJ1-1	TGCGCCAGCAGCCCCCGGGCCGTCTTAAACACTGAAGCTTTCTTT	CASSPRAVLNTEAFF
TRBV19	-	-	TRBJ2-1	TGTGCCAGTAGGGGGGATCTCTACAATGAGCAGTTCTTC	CASRGDLYNEQFF
TRBV4-1	TRBD1	-	TRBJ1-4	TGCGCCAGCAGCCAAGAGGTTGGACAGGTGGAAGAAAAACTGTTTTTT	CASSQEVGQVEEKLFF